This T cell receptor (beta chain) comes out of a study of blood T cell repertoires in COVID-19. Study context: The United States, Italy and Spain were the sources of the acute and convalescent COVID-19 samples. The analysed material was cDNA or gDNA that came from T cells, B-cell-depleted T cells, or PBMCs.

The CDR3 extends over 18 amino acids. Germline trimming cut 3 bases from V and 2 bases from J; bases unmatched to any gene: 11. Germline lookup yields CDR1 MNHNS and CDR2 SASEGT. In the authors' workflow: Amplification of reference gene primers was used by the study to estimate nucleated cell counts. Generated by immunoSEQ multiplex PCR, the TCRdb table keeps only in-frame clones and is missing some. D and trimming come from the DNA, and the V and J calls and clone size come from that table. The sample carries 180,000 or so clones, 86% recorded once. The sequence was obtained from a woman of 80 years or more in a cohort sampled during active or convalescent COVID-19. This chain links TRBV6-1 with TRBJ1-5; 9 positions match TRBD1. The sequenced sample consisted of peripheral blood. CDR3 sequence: CASSDVGQGMRGNQPQHF. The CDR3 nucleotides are TGTGCCAGCAGTGATGTGGGACAGGGTATGAGGGGCAATCAGCCCCAGCATTTT.